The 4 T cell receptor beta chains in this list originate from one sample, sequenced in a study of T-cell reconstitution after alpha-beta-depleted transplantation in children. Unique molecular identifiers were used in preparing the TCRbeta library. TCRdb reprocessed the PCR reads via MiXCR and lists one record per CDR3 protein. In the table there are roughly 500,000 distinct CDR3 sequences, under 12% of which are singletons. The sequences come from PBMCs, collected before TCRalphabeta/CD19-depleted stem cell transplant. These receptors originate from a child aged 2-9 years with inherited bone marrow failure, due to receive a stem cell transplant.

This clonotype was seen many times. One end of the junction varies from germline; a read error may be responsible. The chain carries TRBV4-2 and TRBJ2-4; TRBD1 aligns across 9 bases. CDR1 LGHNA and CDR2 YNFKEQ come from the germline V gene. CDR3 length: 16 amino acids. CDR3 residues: CASSQATGTGQKIQYF. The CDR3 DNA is TGTGCCAGCAGCCAAGCTACCGGGACAGGGCAAAAGATTCAGTACTTC.

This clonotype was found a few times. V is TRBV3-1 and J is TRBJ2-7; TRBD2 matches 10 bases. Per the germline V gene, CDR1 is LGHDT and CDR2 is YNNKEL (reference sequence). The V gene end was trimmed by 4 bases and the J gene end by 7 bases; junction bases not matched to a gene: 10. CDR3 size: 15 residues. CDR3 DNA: TGTGCCAGCAGCCCTATTGGGACTAGCGCGAGGGAGCAGTACTTC. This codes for CASSPIGTSAREQYF.

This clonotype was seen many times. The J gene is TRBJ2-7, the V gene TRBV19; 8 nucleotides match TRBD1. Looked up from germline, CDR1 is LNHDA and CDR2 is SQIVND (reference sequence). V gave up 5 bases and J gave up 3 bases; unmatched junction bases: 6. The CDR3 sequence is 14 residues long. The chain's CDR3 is CASSAGGPYYEQYF. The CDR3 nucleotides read TGTGCCAGTAGTGCAGGGGGCCCCTACTACGAGCAGTACTTC.

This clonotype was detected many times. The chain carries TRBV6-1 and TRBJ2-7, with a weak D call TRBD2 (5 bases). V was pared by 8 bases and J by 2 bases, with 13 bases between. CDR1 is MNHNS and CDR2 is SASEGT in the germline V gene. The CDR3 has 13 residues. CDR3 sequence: CASARAEAYEQYF. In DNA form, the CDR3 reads TGTGCCAGCGCGAGGGCCGAAGCCTACGAGCAGTACTTC.